The 9 T cell receptor beta chains below all came from one sample that was sequenced in a study of blood T cell repertoires in COVID-19. TCRdb's copy holds only in-frame clones and misses some; the assay was immunoSEQ multiplex PCR. The table includes just over 150,000 clones, approximately 82% detected once. Sample: peripheral blood. The receptors were gathered from a woman in her fifties or sixties with acute or convalescent COVID-19.

The chain combines TRBV7-9 with TRBJ2-5; 9 bases match TRBD2. Germline V gives CDR1 SEHNR, CDR2 FQNEAQ (reference sequence). Germline trimming cut 3 bases from V and 3 bases from J; bases unmatched to any gene: 8. CDR3 length: 16 amino acids. The CDR3: CASSFGLAGPEETQYF. DNA of the CDR3: TGTGCCAGCAGCTTCGGGCTAGCGGGGCCAGAAGAGACCCAGTACTTC.

There are a few counts of this clone. This chain uses TRBV6-5 with TRBJ1-4; TRBD1 agrees at 8 bases. After removal of 6 bases from V and 7 bases from J, the junction contained 7 bases not matched to a gene. Germline assignment: CDR1 MNHEY and CDR2 SVGAGI. The CDR3 spans 14 residues. The CDR3 DNA sequence: TGTGCCAGCAGCCGTAAAACAGGGGGTGAAAAACTGTTTTTT. Translating gives CASSRKTGGEKLFF.

This clone turned up a few times. The rearrangement joins TRBV4-1 to TRBJ1-1; D is unresolved. The CDR3 has 11 amino acids. Germline V gene lookup returns CDR1 MGHRA and CDR2 YSYEKL. The V and J ends lost 1 base and 8 bases respectively, with 5 bases between them. CDR3 DNA sequence: TGCGCCAGCAGCCAAGGAGCAGAAGCTTTCTTT. It yields the protein CASSQGAEAFF.

The V gene is TRBV4-3, the J gene TRBJ2-7, with D possibly TRBD1 on 6 matching bases. This CDR3 contains 14 residues. The V and J ends lost 1 base and 3 bases respectively, with 10 bases between them. Germline CDR1 LGHNA, CDR2 YSLEER. The CDR3 loop reads CASSQAQTGYEQYF. DNA for the CDR3: TGCGCCAGCAGCCAAGCTCAGACAGGCTACGAGCAGTACTTC.

This clone was detected ten times or more. The chain links TRBV25-1 to TRBJ1-3; 7 bases line up with TRBD1. Germline values: CDR1 MGHDK, CDR2 SYGVNS. The CDR3 spans 15 residues. J lost 2 bases, V lost 5 bases, and 6 bases had no gene match. The CDR3, as DNA: TGTGCCAGCAGTCGACAGGGATCGGCTGGAAACACCATATATTTT. It yields the protein CASSRQGSAGNTIYF.

CDR3 amino acids: CASSLWTGGQETQYF. In DNA, the CDR3 is TGTGCCAGCAGCCTGTGGACGGGGGGGCAAGAGACCCAGTACTTC. This chain joins TRBV5-5 and TRBJ2-5; 8 positions match TRBD2. The CDR3 has 15 residues. J gave up 2 bases and V 4 bases, and 7 bases lay outside the gene matches. Germline CDR1 is SGHKS and CDR2 is YYEKEE (reference sequence). The entire variable domain, with the rest obtained from reference TRBV5-5 and TRBJ2-5, is as follows: DAGVTQSPTHLIKTRGQQVTLRCSPISGHKSVSWYQQVLGQGPQFIFQYYEKEERGRGNFPDRFSARQFPNYSSELNVNALLLGDSALYLCASSLWTGGQETQYFGPGTRLLVL.

V gene TRBV7-2 combines with J gene TRBJ2-5; 9 nucleotides agree with TRBD2. With V trimmed by 0 bases and J by 4 bases, 6 bases remained unmatched. Germline-derived CDR1 and CDR2 are SGHTA and FQGNSA. The CDR3 runs 16 residues. CDR3 DNA: TGTGCCAGCAGCTTAGCATCCAGCGGGAGGCGAGAGACCCAGTACTTC. Translating it yields CASSLASSGRRETQYF. The entire variable domain, with the rest obtained from reference TRBV7-2 and TRBJ2-5, is as follows: GAGVSQSPSNKVTEKGKDVELRCDPISGHTALYWYRQSLGQGLEFLIYFQGNSAPDKSGLPSDRFSAERTGGSVSTLTIQRTQQEDSAVYLCASSLASSGRRETQYFGPGTRLLVL.

This clone occurred once. The chain carries TRBV7-2 and TRBJ2-7; 7 bases are a match to TRBD2. The CDR3 is 15 amino acids. The J segment lost 4 bases and the V segment lost 5 bases, leaving 11 bases of the junction unmatched. The germline V gene encodes CDR1 SGHTA and CDR2 FQGNSA. In DNA, the CDR3 is TGTGCCAGCAGCCCGGCGGGAGAATTGGGTTACGAGCAGTACTTC. Its translation is CASSPAGELGYEQYF.

The V call is TRBV11-1, the J call TRBJ2-1, with 8 bases aligning to TRBD1. The CDR3 spans 14 residues. J gave up 7 bases and V 7 bases, and 9 bases lay outside the gene matches. Germline loops: CDR1 SGHAT, CDR2 FQDESV (reference sequence). The DNA of the CDR3 is TGTGCCAGCACCCAAGGTACAGGGGGGAATGAGCAGTTCTTC. Its protein is CASTQGTGGNEQFF.